This TCR beta chain was found in a study of CD8 T cells in ankylosing spondylitis. A few counts support this clonotype. What it binds is not known. CDR3 length: 18 residues. J lost 1 base, V lost 0 bases, and 4 bases had no gene match. CDR1 and CDR2 (germline): SGDLS, YYNGEE. Findings and caveats of the study: About 8 highly homologous variants formed a TCR beta motif that appeared characteristic of ankylosing spondylitis blood.

Via MiXCR, TCRdb re-called the 5' RACE reads, giving one row per CDR3 protein. This table has about 700,000 distinct CDR3 sequences, around 20% appearing once. The chain links TRBV9 to TRBJ2-3, with 14 bases identical to TRBD2. What was sequenced was blood, either unsorted or a sorted T cell fraction (not recorded which). The source of this sequence is a male donor with ankylosing spondylitis. The CDR3 here is CASSVGLAGGLGTDTQYF. The CDR3 DNA sequence: TGTGCCAGCAGCGTAGGACTAGCGGGGGGGCTGGGCACAGATACGCAGTATTTT.